The clone carrying this T cell receptor (beta chain) was observed a handful of times. Original analysis: The assay estimated nucleated cells by amplifying reference gene primers. Clones were read by immunoSEQ multiplex PCR, and TCRdb kept only the in-frame ones, dropping some. V, J and clone size derive from that table, while D and trimming were established from the DNA sequence. The repertoire holds 110,000 or so clones, around 82% seen once, with less than 5% in the top ten. The CDR3 runs 16 residues. V lost 4 bases, J lost 0 bases, and 13 bases lay in between. Germline lookup yields CDR1 LGHNA and CDR2 YNFKEQ. This entry belongs to a study of blood T cell repertoires in COVID-19. Turning to the study itself: Whether acute or convalescent, the COVID-19 samples came from the United States, Italy and Spain. In each case, the material was cDNA or gDNA derived from T cells, B-cell-depleted T cells, or PBMCs.

This TCR was sampled from a human donor in a cohort sampled during active or convalescent COVID-19. The sequencing input was peripheral blood. The chain has TRBV4-2 and TRBJ2-1; a weak D match, TRBD2 (6 bases). CDR3 loop: CASSLGGLDSYNEQFF. For the CDR3, the DNA is TGTGCCAGCAGCCTTGGGGGACTCGACTCCTACAATGAGCAGTTCTTC.